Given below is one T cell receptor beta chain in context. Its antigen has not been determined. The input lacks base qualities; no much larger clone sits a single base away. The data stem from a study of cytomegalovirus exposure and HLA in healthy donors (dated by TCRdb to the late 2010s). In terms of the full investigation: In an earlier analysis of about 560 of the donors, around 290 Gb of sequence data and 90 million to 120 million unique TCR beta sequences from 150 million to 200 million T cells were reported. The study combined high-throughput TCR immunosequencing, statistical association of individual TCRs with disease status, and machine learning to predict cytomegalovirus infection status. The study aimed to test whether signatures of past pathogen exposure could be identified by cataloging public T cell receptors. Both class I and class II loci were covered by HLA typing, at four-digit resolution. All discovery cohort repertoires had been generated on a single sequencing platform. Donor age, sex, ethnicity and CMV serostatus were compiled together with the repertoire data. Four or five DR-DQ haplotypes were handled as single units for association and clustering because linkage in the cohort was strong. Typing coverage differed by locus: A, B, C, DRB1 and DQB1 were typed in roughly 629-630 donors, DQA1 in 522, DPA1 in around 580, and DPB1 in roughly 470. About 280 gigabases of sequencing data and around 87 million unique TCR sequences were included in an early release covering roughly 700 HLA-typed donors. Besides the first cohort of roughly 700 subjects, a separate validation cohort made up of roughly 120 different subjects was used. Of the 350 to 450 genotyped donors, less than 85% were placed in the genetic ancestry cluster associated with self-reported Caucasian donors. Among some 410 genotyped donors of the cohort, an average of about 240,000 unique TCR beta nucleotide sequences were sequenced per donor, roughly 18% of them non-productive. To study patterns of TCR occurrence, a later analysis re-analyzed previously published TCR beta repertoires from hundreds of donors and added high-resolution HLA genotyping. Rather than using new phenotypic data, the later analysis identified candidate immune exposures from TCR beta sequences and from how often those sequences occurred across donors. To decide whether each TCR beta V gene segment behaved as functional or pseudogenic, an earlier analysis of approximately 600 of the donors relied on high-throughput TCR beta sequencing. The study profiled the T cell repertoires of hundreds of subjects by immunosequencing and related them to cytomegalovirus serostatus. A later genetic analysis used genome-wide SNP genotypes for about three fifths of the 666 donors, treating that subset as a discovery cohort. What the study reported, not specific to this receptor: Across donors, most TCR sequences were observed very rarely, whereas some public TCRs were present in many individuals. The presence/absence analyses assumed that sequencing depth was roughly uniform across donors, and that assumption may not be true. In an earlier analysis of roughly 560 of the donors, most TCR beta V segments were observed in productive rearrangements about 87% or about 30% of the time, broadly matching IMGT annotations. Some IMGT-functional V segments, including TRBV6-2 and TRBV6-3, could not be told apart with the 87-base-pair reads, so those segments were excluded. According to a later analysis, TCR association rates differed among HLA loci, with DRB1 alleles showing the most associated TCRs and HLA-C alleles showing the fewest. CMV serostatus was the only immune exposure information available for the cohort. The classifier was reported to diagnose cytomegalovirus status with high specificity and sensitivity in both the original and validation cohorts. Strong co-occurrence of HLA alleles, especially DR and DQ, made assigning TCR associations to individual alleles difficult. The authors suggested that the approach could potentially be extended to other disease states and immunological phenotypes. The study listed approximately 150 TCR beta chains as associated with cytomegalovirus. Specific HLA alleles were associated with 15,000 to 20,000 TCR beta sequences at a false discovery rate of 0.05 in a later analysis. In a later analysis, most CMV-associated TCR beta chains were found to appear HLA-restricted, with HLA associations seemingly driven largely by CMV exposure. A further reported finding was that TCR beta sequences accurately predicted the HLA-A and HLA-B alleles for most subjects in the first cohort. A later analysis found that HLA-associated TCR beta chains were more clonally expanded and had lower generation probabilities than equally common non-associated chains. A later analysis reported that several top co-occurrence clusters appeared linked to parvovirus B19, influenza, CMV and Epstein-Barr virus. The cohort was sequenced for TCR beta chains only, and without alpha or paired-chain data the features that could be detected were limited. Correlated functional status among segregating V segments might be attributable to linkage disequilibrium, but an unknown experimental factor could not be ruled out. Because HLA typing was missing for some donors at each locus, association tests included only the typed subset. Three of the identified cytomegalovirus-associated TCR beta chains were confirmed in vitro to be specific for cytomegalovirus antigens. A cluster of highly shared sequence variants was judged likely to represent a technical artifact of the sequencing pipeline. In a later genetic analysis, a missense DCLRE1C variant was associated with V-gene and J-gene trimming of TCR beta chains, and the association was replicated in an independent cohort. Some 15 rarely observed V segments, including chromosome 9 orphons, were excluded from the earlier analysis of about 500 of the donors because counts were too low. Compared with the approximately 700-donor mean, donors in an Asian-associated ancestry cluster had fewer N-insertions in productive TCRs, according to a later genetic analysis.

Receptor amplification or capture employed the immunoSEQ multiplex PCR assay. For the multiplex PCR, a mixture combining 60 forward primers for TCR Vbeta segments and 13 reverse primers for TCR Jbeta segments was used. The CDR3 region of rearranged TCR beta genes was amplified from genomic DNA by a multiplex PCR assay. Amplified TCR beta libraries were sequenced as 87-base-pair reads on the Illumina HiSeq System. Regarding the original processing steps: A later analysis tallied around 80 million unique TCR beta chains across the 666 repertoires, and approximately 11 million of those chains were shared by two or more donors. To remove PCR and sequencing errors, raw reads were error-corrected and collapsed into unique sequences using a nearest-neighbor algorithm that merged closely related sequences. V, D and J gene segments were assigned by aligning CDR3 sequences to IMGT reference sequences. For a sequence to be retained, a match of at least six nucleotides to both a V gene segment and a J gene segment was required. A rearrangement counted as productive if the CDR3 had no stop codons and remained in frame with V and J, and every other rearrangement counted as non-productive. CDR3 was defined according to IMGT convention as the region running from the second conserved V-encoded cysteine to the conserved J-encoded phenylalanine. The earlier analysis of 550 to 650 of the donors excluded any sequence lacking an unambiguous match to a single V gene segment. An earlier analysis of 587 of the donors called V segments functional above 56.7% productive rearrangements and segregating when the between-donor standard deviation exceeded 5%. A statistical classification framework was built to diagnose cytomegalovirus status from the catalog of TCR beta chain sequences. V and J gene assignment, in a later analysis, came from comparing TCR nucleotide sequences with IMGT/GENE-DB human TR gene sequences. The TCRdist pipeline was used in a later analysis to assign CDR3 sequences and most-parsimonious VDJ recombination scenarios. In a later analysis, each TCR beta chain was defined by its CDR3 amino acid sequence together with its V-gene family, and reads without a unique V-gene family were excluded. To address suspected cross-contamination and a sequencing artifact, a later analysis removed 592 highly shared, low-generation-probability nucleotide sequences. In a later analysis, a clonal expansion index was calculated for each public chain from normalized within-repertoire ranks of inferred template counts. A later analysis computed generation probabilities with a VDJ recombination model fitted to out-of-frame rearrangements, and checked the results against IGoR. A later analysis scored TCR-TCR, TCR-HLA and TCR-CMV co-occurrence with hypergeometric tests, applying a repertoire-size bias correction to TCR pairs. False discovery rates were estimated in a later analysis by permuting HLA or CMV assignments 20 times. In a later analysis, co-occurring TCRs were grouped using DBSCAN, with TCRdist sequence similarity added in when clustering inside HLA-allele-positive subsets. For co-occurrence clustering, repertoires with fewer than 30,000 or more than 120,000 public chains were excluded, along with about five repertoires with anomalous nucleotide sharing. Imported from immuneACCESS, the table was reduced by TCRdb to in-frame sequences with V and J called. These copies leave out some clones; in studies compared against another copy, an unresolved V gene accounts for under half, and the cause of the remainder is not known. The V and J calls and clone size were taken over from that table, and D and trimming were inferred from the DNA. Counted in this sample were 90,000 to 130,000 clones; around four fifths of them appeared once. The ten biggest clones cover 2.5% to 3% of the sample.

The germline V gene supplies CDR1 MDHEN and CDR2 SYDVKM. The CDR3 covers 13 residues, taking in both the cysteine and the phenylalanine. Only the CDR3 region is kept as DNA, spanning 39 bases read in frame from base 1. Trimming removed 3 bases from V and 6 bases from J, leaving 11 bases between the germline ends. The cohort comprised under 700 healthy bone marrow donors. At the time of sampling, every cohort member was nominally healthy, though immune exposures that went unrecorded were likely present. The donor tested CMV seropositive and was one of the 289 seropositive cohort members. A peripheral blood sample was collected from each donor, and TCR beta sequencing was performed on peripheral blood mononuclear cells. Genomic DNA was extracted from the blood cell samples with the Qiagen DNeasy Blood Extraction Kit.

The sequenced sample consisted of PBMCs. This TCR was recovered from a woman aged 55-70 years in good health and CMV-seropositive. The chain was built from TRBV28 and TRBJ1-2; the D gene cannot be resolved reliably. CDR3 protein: CASSFPGLDGYTF. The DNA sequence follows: TGTGCCAGCAGTTTTCCGGGTTTGGATGGCTACACCTTC.